These 32 T cell receptor beta chains were all obtained from the same sample, sequenced in a study of cytomegalovirus exposure and HLA in healthy donors (dated by TCRdb to 2016 to 2017). The library came from the immunoSEQ multiplex PCR assay. For the multiplex PCR, a mixture combining 60 forward primers for TCR Vbeta segments and 13 reverse primers for TCR Jbeta segments was used. Sourced from immuneACCESS, this table was stored by TCRdb with only in-frame sequences that have V and J called. A share of the clones is absent; for the studies checked, an unresolved V gene accounts for under half, and the remainder has no known explanation. This sample comprises approximately 67,000 clones, around 89% of them detected only once. Jointly, the top ten make up over 10% of the sample. The sequencing input was PBMCs. The receptor source for this set is a woman in her 30s in good health and CMV-seropositive.

The rearrangement uses TRBV6-1 and TRBJ2-3; D gene uncertain. Germline values: CDR1 MNHNS, CDR2 SASEGT. The V gene lost 0 bases and the J gene lost 5 bases, with 9 bases spanning the gap. The CDR3 loop spans 14 amino acids. Here the CDR3 reads CASSEASLLDTQYF. The CDR3 bases are TGTGCCAGCAGTGAAGCTTCCTTATTAGATACGCAGTATTTT.

The gene calls are TRBV5-1 and TRBJ2-1; tentatively, D is TRBD2 (5 bases). This CDR3 spans 13 amino acids. V lost 4 bases, J lost 5 bases, and 10 bases lay in between. Looked up from germline, CDR1 is SGHRS and CDR2 is YFSETQ. CDR3 sequence: CASSRDYHNEQFF. In DNA form, the CDR3 reads TGCGCCAGCAGCCGCGACTACCACAATGAGCAGTTCTTC.

This chain joins TRBV7-9 and TRBJ1-6, with 7 bases aligning to TRBD1. Unmatched junction bases numbered 6, after V lost 3 bases and J lost 4 bases. The germline V gene encodes CDR1 SEHNR and CDR2 FQNEAQ (reference sequence). This CDR3 contains 16 residues. The CDR3 DNA sequence: TGTGCCAGCAGCTTGACAGGGACCCATTATAATTCACCCCTCCACTTT. As protein: CASSLTGTHYNSPLHF. Full variable domain (remainder filled in from reference TRBV7-9 and TRBJ1-6): DTGVSQNPRHKITKRGQNVTFRCDPISEHNRLYWYRQTLGQGPEFLTYFQNEAQLEKSRLLSDRFSAERPKGSFSTLEIQRTEQGDSAMYLCASSLTGTHYNSPLHFGNGTRLTVT.

In this sample, this clone turned up once. The chain links TRBV15 to TRBJ1-3; 8 positions agree with TRBD1. V shed 3 bases and J 0 bases; nucleotides not matched to a gene: 7. The CDR3 loop spans 17 amino acids. Germline assignment: CDR1 LNHNV and CDR2 YYDKDF (reference sequence). The CDR3 spells CATSRTGVVSSGNTIYF. The CDR3 DNA follows: TGTGCCACCAGCAGGACAGGGGTTGTTAGCTCTGGAAACACCATATATTTT.

V usage is TRBV19 and J usage is TRBJ2-1; 14 nucleotides match TRBD2. V lost 5 bases to trimming and J lost 7 bases; unmatched junction nucleotides: 7. CDR3 length equals 16 residues. In germline, CDR1 is LNHDA, CDR2 SQIVND (reference sequence). This chain's CDR3 is CASSLGTSGSENEQFF. The CDR3 DNA is TGTGCCAGTAGTCTAGGGACTAGCGGGAGCGAGAATGAGCAGTTCTTC.

This chain uses TRBV10-2 with TRBJ2-3, with 10 bases identical to TRBD2. V was clipped by 4 bases and J by 3 bases; unmatched bases: 19. Per germline, CDR1 WSHSY and CDR2 SAAADI. The CDR3 runs to 20 residues. The CDR3 DNA follows: TGCGCCAGCAGTGGGGGTTCGAGGACTAGCGGAGGAGGGAGTACAGATACGCAGTATTTT. It codes for CASSGGSRTSGGGSTDTQYF.

The chain links TRBV19 to TRBJ1-1; possible D gene TRBD1, 6 bases. Germline V gene sequence: CDR1 LNHDA, CDR2 SQIVND (reference sequence). The V and J ends lost 3 bases and 0 bases respectively, with 14 bases between them. The length of the CDR3 is 16 residues. The chain's CDR3 is CASSIRGGLLNTEAFF. The CDR3 DNA reads TGTGCCAGTAGTATCAGGGGAGGGCTACTGAACACTGAAGCTTTCTTT.

The chain uses TRBV6-4 and TRBJ2-3; weak D call: TRBD2 (5 bases). Germline V gene sequence: CDR1 MRHNA, CDR2 SNTAGT. V lost 3 bases, J lost 3 bases, and 10 bases lay in between. This CDR3 is built from 14 residues. The DNA of the CDR3 is TGTGCCAGCAGTGAACTAGGCGAAACAGATACGCAGTATTTT. It encodes CASSELGETDTQYF.

This clone came up once. The chain joins TRBV6-6 to TRBJ2-2; D possibly corresponds to TRBD2 (5 bases). CDR1 and CDR2 (germline): MNHNY, SVGAGI (reference sequence). The V end lost 0 bases, the J end lost 3 bases, and 5 bases lay between the germline ends. There are 14 residues in the CDR3. The CDR3 loop is CASSYSADTGELFF. For the CDR3, the DNA is TGTGCCAGCAGTTACTCAGCGGACACCGGGGAGCTGTTTTTT.

In DNA form, the CDR3 reads TGTGCCAGCAGCTTAGGACAATCGGATGAGCAGTTCTTC. Its protein is CASSLGQSDEQFF. V usage is TRBV7-2 and J usage is TRBJ2-1; D gene ambiguous. Trimming shortened V by 1 base and J by 8 bases, and 9 bases separated the two germline ends. This CDR3 contains 13 residues. In germline, CDR1 is SGHTA, CDR2 FQGNSA.

This clone is a singleton in its sample. CDR3 nucleotides: TGCGCCAGCAGCCCCGCGGGACTACCAGGGACCGGGGAGCTGTTTTTT. Amino acids: CASSPAGLPGTGELFF. This chain connects TRBV5-1 to TRBJ2-2; the match to TRBD2 covers 7 bases. In germline, CDR1 is SGHRS, CDR2 YFSETQ. The CDR3 covers 16 residues. The V segment lost 4 bases and the J segment 5 bases; nucleotides outside the gene matches: 11. The whole variable domain, remainder taken from reference TRBV5-1 and TRBJ2-2, is KAGVTQTPRYLIKTRGQQVTLSCSPISGHRSVSWYQQTPGQGLQFLFEYFSETQRNKGNFPGRFSGRQFSNSRSEMNVSTLELGDSALYLCASSPAGLPGTGELFFGEGSRLTVL.

V is TRBV4-1 and J is TRBJ2-3, with TRBD2 matching 8 bases. The trim removed 6 bases at V and 5 bases at J, leaving 13 bases unmatched. The germline CDR1 and CDR2 sequences are MGHRA and YSYEKL. This CDR3 contains 16 residues. CDR3 protein: CASSDEVGLDGDTQYF. In DNA, the CDR3 is TGCGCCAGCAGTGACGAAGTGGGACTAGACGGAGATACGCAGTATTTT.

CDR3 in amino acids: CASSAGTGDEQYF. For the CDR3, the DNA is TGCGCCAGCAGCGCGGGGACAGGGGACGAGCAGTACTTC. The chain is built from TRBV5-1 and TRBJ2-7, with 10 nucleotides matching TRBD1. Germline-derived CDR1 and CDR2 are SGHRS and YFSETQ. The V and J ends lost 4 bases and 5 bases, in that order; junction bases with no gene match: 3. CDR3 size: 13 residues.

This chain's CDR3 is CASMGQAASTDTQYF. In DNA, the CDR3 is TGTGCCAGCATGGGACAGGCCGCTAGCACAGATACGCAGTATTTT. This sequence joins TRBV6-1 and TRBJ2-3; 8 positions agree with TRBD1. The CDR3 has 15 residues. V gave up 7 bases and J gave up 0 bases; unmatched junction bases: 6. Per germline, CDR1 MNHNS and CDR2 SASEGT.

This rearrangement joins TRBV10-1 to TRBJ2-1; 8 positions agree with TRBD1. The V gene end was trimmed by 7 bases and the J gene end by 5 bases; junction bases not matched to a gene: 4. The V gene's germline CDR1 is WNHNN and CDR2 SYGVQD (reference sequence). The CDR3 is 13 residues long. This CDR3 is CASNTDRDNEQFF. DNA for the CDR3: TGCGCCAGCAACACGGACAGGGACAATGAGCAGTTCTTC.

The rearrangement uses TRBV6-5 and TRBJ2-7; D possibly corresponds to TRBD2 (6 bases). CDR1 and CDR2 (germline): MNHEY, SVGAGI. This CDR3 contains 14 residues. V gave up 6 bases and J gave up 6 bases, with 18 bases separating them. CDR3 residues: CASRQTGTPGEQYF. For the CDR3, the DNA is TGTGCCAGCAGACAAACCGGGACTCCGGGCGAGCAGTACTTC.

In DNA form, the CDR3 reads TGCAGCGTCGACTACAGGGGGGGAAACACTGAAGCTTTCTTT. Its translation: CSVDYRGGNTEAFF. V usage is TRBV29-1 and J usage is TRBJ1-1; 8 bases match TRBD1. The CDR3 is made up of 14 amino acids. CDR1 and CDR2 from the germline V gene are SQVTM and ANQGSEA. V gave up 6 bases and J gave up 2 bases; unmatched junction bases: 8.

The gene calls are TRBV19 and TRBJ2-1; no clear D gene. The CDR3 is 18 amino acids. Trimming removed 1 base at V and 0 bases at J, with 16 bases between. Germline assignment: CDR1 LNHDA and CDR2 SQIVND (reference sequence). In nucleotides, the CDR3 is TGTGCCAGTAGTATAGTGGGCTACACCTCGAGCTCCTACAATGAGCAGTTCTTC. Protein: CASSIVGYTSSSYNEQFF.

This clone appeared once. This rearrangement joins TRBV4-1 to TRBJ2-5, with 9 positions matching TRBD2. The J segment lost 5 bases and the V segment lost 3 bases, leaving 10 bases of the junction unmatched. This CDR3 is built from 16 residues. Germline values: CDR1 MGHRA, CDR2 YSYEKL. The CDR3 DNA sequence: TGCGCCAGCAGCCACGGAAGCGGGAGGCCGGTTGAGACCCAGTACTTC. It yields the protein CASSHGSGRPVETQYF.

This clone was seen once. The same CDR3 arises from other DNA sequences in this sample as well. J is TRBJ1-1 and V is TRBV6-6; tentative D call: TRBD1 (6 bases). Per the germline V gene, CDR1 is MNHNY and CDR2 is SVGAGI (reference sequence). CDR3 length: 13 residues. V lost 2 bases and J 11 bases, leaving 15 bases between the germline ends. The chain's CDR3 is CASSYLQGLSAFF. The CDR3 coding sequence is TGTGCCAGCAGTTACCTACAGGGATTATCGGCTTTCTTT.

This clone was counted once. The chain uses TRBV19 and TRBJ1-1; D gene ambiguous. V lost 1 base, J lost 8 bases, and 14 bases lay in between. From germline, CDR1 is LNHDA and CDR2 SQIVND (reference sequence). This CDR3 comprises 14 residues. CDR3 region: CASSIGGSGFEAFF. The CDR3 DNA reads TGTGCCAGTAGTATAGGGGGTTCGGGGTTCGAAGCTTTCTTT.

The chain has TRBV7-3 and TRBJ2-1, with a tentative D call TRBD2 (5 bases). This CDR3 is built from 13 residues. Germline CDR1 is SGHTA and CDR2 is FQGTGA. Trimming stripped 9 bases from V and 7 bases from J, with 16 bases between. CDR3 DNA sequence: TGTGCCAGTAAAGGTCCTGGGAGAAATGAGCAGTTCTTC. As protein: CASKGPGRNEQFF.

The rearrangement uses TRBV15 and TRBJ2-1; 7 nucleotides match TRBD2. With V trimmed by 1 base and J by 0 bases, 12 bases remained unmatched. CDR3 length: 19 residues. Germline V CDR1 and CDR2: LNHNV, YYDKDF (reference sequence). CDR3: CATSRGLPQAGSSYNEQFF. The CDR3 DNA reads TGTGCCACCAGCAGAGGCCTCCCCCAAGCGGGAAGCTCCTACAATGAGCAGTTCTTC.

This clone was observed once. This chain uses TRBV5-8 with TRBJ2-7; 8 positions match TRBD1. Germline V gives CDR1 SGHTS, CDR2 YDEGEE. The trim removed 5 bases at V and 0 bases at J, leaving 4 bases unmatched. The CDR3 runs 14 residues. CDR3 sequence: CASRTTGASYEQYF. The CDR3 DNA reads as TGTGCCAGCAGAACGACAGGGGCCTCCTACGAGCAGTACTTC.

This clone has a single count. The rearrangement links TRBV7-2 to TRBJ2-3; 7 bases agree with TRBD2. Looked up from germline, CDR1 is SGHTA and CDR2 is FQGNSA. The CDR3 runs 15 residues. Losses at the gene ends were 1 base for V and 2 bases for J; bases not matched to a gene: 3. Here the CDR3 DNA reads TGTGCCAGCAGCTTAGTTGGGACTAACACAGATACGCAGTATTTT. This codes for CASSLVGTNTDTQYF.

The chain is built from TRBV7-8 and TRBJ2-7; 11 bases are shared with TRBD2. Germline V gene data show CDR1 as SGHVS and CDR2 as FQNEAQ. The CDR3 is 14 residues long. V shed 1 base, J shed 6 bases, and the junction held 2 bases outside the gene matches. CDR3 sequence: CASSLVAGGSEQYF. The DNA for the CDR3 is TGTGCCAGCAGCTTAGTAGCGGGAGGGTCCGAGCAGTACTTC.

The chain is built from TRBV14 and TRBJ2-1; 12 bases fit TRBD2. There are 15 residues in the CDR3. V was pared by 1 base and J by 9 bases, with 4 bases of the junction left unmatched. CDR1 and CDR2 (germline): SGHDN, FVKESK. In DNA form, the CDR3 reads TGTGCCAGCAGCCAAGCACTAGCGGGAGGTTCTGAGCAGTTCTTC. It is translated as CASSQALAGGSEQFF. Variable domain in full (rest from reference TRBV14 and TRBJ2-1): EAGVTQFPSHSVIEKGQTVTLRCDPISGHDNLYWYRRVMGKEIKFLLHFVKESKQDESGMPNNRFLAERTGGTYSTLKVQPAELEDSGVYFCASSQALAGGSEQFFGPGTRLTVL.

This chain connects TRBV18 to TRBJ2-7; 11 nucleotides line up with TRBD1. V trimming: 4 bases; J trimming: 3 bases; junction bases outside the gene matches: 5. The CDR3 is 15 amino acids. Germline V gives CDR1 KGHSH, CDR2 LQKENI. The CDR3 loop is CASSRSGTGGYEQYF. The CDR3 DNA reads TGTGCCAGCTCACGATCCGGGACAGGGGGCTACGAGCAGTACTTC. Together with reference TRBV18 and TRBJ2-7, the CDR3 gives the full variable domain: NAGVMQNPRHLVRRRGQEARLRCSPMKGHSHVYWYRQLPEEGLKFMVYLQKENIIDESGMPKERFSAEFPKEGPSILRIQQVVRGDSAAYFCASSRSGTGGYEQYFGPGTRLTVT.

This chain uses TRBV5-1 with TRBJ2-3; D might be TRBD2 (6 bases). CDR1 and CDR2 (germline): SGHRS, YFSETQ. The CDR3 is 15 amino acids. The V end was cut by 5 bases, the J end by 4 bases, with 17 bases between. As DNA, the CDR3 is TGCGCCAGCAGGCCGCGGGGACTGCTGGCAGATACGCAGTATTTT. It is translated as CASRPRGLLADTQYF.

This clone was counted a few times. V is TRBV6-1 and J is TRBJ1-5; D is unresolved. Trimming pared 4 bases from V and 4 bases from J, leaving 14 bases between. The CDR3 totals 15 residues. Germline V lookup: CDR1 MNHNS, CDR2 SASEGT. Written as DNA, the CDR3 is TGTGCCAGCAGTGGCCCCGGGAGAAGTAATCAGCCCCAGCATTTT. Translated: CASSGPGRSNQPQHF.

V gene TRBV6-1 combines with J gene TRBJ1-1; the D gene is possibly TRBD1 (6 bases). V shed 3 bases and J shed 4 bases, with 18 bases lying between them. Germline CDR1 MNHNS, CDR2 SASEGT. The CDR3 sequence is 16 residues long. CDR3 coding DNA: TGTGCCAGCAGTGAGAACCCATTTGTGGGGGCCACTGAAGCTTTCTTT. Translation gives CASSENPFVGATEAFF.

The V gene is TRBV7-2, the J gene TRBJ2-5; TRBD2 matches at 8 bases. Germline V gene sequence: CDR1 SGHTA, CDR2 FQGNSA. The CDR3 covers 16 residues. The ends lost 6 bases at V and 0 bases at J; junction bases unmatched: 9. CDR3 nucleotides: TGTGCCAGCAGGCTTCAGACTAGCGCGTACCAAGAGACCCAGTACTTC. It translates to CASRLQTSAYQETQYF.